One sample yielded the 3 T cell receptor beta chains listed below, sequenced in a study of T cells in Graves' hyperthyroidism and ophthalmopathy. The CDR3 regions of TCR beta were amplified from RNA transcripts. HTBI primers were the set used in a first-round RT-PCR of the TCR CDR3. TCRdb processed the multiplex PCR reads anew with MiXCR; each CDR3 protein has one entry. The sample yields around 720,000 distinct CDR3 sequences, just over 35% seen once. Specimen: blood. The receptors come from a woman between 35 and 50 years old with Graves' hyperthyroidism.

The chain recombines TRBV5-1 with TRBJ2-7; D gene ambiguous. The CDR3 totals 13 residues. The germline V gene has CDR1 SGHRS and CDR2 YFSETQ. V lost 1 base, J lost 3 bases, and 8 bases lay in between. The CDR3 loop is CASSLYPHYEQYF. The DNA for the CDR3 is TGCGCCAGCAGCTTGTATCCCCACTACGAGCAGTACTTC.

This clonotype was detected only a few times. The chain carries TRBV20-1 and TRBJ2-7; 7 positions agree with TRBD1. There are 13 residues in the CDR3. V lost 3 bases and J lost 4; bases outside the gene matches: 6. In germline, CDR1 is DFQATT, CDR2 SNEGSKA (reference sequence). CDR3: CSASGTDYYEQYF. The CDR3 bases are TGCAGTGCTAGCGGGACAGATTATTACGAGCAGTACTTC.

The chain combines TRBV15 with TRBJ1-3; 10 bases are shared with TRBD2. The J call is in doubt because the DNA end fits TRBJ2-3 better. Germline lookup yields CDR1 LNHNV and CDR2 YYDKDF (reference sequence). The CDR3 has 17 amino acids. This chain's CDR3 is CATSTPSGGEDTDTQYF. The CDR3 coding sequence is TGTGCCACCAGCACCCCTAGCGGGGGCGAGGACACAGATACGCAGTATTTT.